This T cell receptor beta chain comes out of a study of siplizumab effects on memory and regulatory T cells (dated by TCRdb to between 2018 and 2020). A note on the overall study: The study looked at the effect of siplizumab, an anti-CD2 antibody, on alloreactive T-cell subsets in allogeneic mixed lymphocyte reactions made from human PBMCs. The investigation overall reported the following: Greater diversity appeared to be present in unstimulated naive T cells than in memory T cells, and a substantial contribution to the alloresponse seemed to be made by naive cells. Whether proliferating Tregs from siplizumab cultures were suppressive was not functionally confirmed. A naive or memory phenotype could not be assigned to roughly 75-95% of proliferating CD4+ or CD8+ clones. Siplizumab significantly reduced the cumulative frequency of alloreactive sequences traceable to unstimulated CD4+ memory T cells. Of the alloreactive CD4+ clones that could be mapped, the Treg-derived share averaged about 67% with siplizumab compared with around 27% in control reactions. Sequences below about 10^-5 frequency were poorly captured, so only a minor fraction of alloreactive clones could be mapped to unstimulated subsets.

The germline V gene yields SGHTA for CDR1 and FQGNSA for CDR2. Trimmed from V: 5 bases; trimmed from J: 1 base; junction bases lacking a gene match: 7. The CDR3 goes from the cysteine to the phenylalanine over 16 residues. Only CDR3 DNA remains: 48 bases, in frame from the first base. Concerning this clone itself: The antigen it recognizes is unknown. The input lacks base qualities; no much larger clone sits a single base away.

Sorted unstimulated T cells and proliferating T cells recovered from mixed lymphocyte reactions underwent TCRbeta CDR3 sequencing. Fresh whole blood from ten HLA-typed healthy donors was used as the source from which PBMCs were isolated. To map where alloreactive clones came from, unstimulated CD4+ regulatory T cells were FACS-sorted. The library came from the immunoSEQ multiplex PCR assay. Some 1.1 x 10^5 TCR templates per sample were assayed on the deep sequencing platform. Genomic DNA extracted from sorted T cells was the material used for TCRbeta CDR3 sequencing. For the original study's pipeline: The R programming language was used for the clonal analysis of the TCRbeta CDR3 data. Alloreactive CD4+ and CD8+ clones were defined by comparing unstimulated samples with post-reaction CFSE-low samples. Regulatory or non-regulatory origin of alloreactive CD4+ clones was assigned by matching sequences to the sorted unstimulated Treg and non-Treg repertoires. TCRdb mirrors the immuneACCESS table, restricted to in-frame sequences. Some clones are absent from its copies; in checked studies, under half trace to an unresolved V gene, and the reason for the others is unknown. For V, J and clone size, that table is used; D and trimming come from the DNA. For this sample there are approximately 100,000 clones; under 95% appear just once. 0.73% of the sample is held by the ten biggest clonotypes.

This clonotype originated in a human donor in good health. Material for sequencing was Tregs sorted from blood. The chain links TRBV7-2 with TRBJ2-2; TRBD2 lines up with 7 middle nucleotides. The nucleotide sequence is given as TGTGCCAGCAGCCCAACTAGCGTAGTGAACACCGGGGAGCTGTTTTTT. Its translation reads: CASSPTSVVNTGELFF.